The 31 T cell receptor beta chains below all came from one sample that was sequenced in a study of beta chain features in type 1 diabetes. Notes on the study in general: Shorter TCRB CDR3s, moderately but significantly so, marked every one of the four CD4+ subsets in Type 1 diabetes patients.

These receptors' antigens are unknown. The isolated RNA, all of it, was reverse transcribed, so expressed TCRB transcripts were what got sequenced. Assay used: immunoSEQ multiplex PCR; TCRdb lists only in-frame clones, some missing. The sample shows tens of thousands of clones, about 66% of them seen only once. The sample taken for sequencing was Tregs from blood. The receptor set was obtained from a woman aged 18 to 35 with type 1 diabetes.

The rearrangement joins TRBV18 to TRBJ2-5; maybe TRBD1 (5 bases). There are 16 residues in the CDR3. The V end was cut by 4 bases, the J end by 1 base, with 16 bases between. The germline V gene encodes CDR1 KGHSH and CDR2 LQKENI. The CDR3 region is CASSRWWAGSQETQYF. CDR3 DNA sequence: TGTGCCAGCTCACGATGGTGGGCAGGGTCCCAAGAGACCCAGTACTTC.

The gene calls are TRBV10-3 and TRBJ2-3; 8 nucleotides match TRBD1. Germline V gives CDR1 ENHRY, CDR2 SYGVKD. Unmatched junction bases numbered 8, after V lost 5 bases and J lost 4 bases. The CDR3 loop spans 15 amino acids. The CDR3 DNA reads as TGTGCCATCAGTCCACAGGGGGTTAGTTCAGATACGCAGTATTTT. Residues: CAISPQGVSSDTQYF.

V gene TRBV6-6 combines with J gene TRBJ1-2; D is perhaps TRBD1 (5 bases). CDR3 length equals 16 residues. The germline V gene has CDR1 MNHNY and CDR2 SVGAGI (reference sequence). With 7 bases removed from V and 6 bases from J, the gap between germline ends came to 24 bases. The CDR3 spells CASTRAKGATGDGYTF. The CDR3 DNA sequence: TGTGCCAGCACCAGAGCGAAAGGGGCTACTGGGGATGGCTACACCTTC.

The CDR3 nucleotides are TGTGCCAGCAGCTTAGTCCAGGGAACGAGGAGCATTCAGTACTTC. Amino acid sequence: CASSLVQGTRSIQYF. The chain links TRBV7-9 to TRBJ2-4; tentatively, D is TRBD1 (5 bases). V lost 1 base and J lost 9, with 16 bases in between. This CDR3 comprises 15 residues. From germline, CDR1 is SEHNR and CDR2 FQNEAQ (reference sequence).

The chain uses TRBV9 and TRBJ2-3; 7 nucleotides agree with TRBD2. The J segment lost 3 bases and the V segment lost 3 bases, leaving 7 bases of the junction unmatched. Per the germline V gene, CDR1 is SGDLS and CDR2 is YYNGEE. The CDR3 consists of 15 residues. The CDR3 DNA reads as TGTGCCAGCAGCGCGAGAGCGGGGTCTACAGATACGCAGTATTTT. It translates to CASSARAGSTDTQYF.

The chain employs TRBV2 and TRBJ1-5; tentative D call: TRBD1 (5 bases). The CDR3 contains 13 residues. Germline V CDR1 and CDR2: SNHLY, FYNNEI. V was trimmed by 4 bases and J by 3 bases, leaving 7 bases between them. The CDR3 sequence is CASSGQPNQPQHF. CDR3 in DNA: TGTGCCAGCAGTGGACAGCCCAATCAGCCCCAGCATTTT.

The chain links TRBV7-2 to TRBJ1-1, with 7 bases aligning to TRBD1. Germline V lookup: CDR1 SGHTA, CDR2 FQGNSA. Trimming at V came to 4 bases and at J to 4 bases, leaving 3 bases not matched to a gene. This CDR3 comprises 13 residues. The chain's CDR3 is CASSSYRGTEAFF. As DNA, the CDR3 is TGTGCCAGCAGCTCATACAGGGGCACTGAAGCTTTCTTT.

This rearrangement joins TRBV29-1 to TRBJ1-2; D not certain. Between the trimmed V and J ends, which lost 6 bases and 4 bases, there was a span of 18 bases. The CDR3 extends over 14 amino acids. Germline V gene sequence: CDR1 SQVTM, CDR2 ANQGSEA. The CDR3 coding sequence is TGCAGCGTAAAACACGGGAGTCTCGGCTATGGCTACACCTTC. It is translated as CSVKHGSLGYGYTF.

This chain links TRBV5-1 with TRBJ1-6; D is unclear. Trimming took 4 bases from V and 8 from J, leaving 10 bases between them. Germline V gene lookup returns CDR1 SGHRS and CDR2 YFSETQ. The CDR3 runs 13 residues. The CDR3 DNA reads TGCGCCAGCAGCCCCGGACTGGATTCACCCCTCCACTTT. Protein: CASSPGLDSPLHF.

The chain employs TRBV7-2 and TRBJ2-3; no definite D call. The V and J ends lost 8 bases and 14 bases respectively, with 11 bases between them. CDR1 is SGHTA, CDR2 FQGNSA, per germline. This CDR3 has 9 amino acids. CDR3 coding DNA: TGTGCCAGCCCTAATCTGATGTATTTT. As protein: CASPNLMYF.

This clone has just one count. The chain recombines TRBV5-4 with TRBJ1-1; D is undetermined. Trimming pared 5 bases from V and 1 base from J, leaving 9 bases between. Germline assignment: CDR1 SGHNT and CDR2 YYREEE (reference sequence). The CDR3 is made up of 13 amino acids. CDR3 amino acids: CASREPGNTEAFF. The CDR3 DNA sequence: TGTGCCAGCAGAGAACCGGGGAACACTGAAGCTTTCTTT.

The chain recombines TRBV6-6 with TRBJ2-7; TRBD1 aligns across 10 bases. V shed 0 bases and J 5 bases; nucleotides not matched to a gene: 7. This CDR3 comprises 16 residues. CDR1 MNHNY and CDR2 SVGAGI come from the germline V gene (reference sequence). CDR3 loop: CASSYSLGQGIHEQYF. The CDR3, as DNA: TGTGCCAGCAGTTACTCCCTGGGACAGGGGATCCACGAGCAGTACTTC.

J is TRBJ1-4 and V is TRBV2, with D perhaps matching TRBD1 (6 bases). There are 14 residues in the CDR3. V shed 6 bases and J shed 10 bases, with 18 bases lying between them. Germline-derived CDR1 and CDR2 are SNHLY and FYNNEI. The CDR3 DNA is TGTGCCAGCAGCCTTGACAGGCGGGCGGGAAAACTGTTTTTT. This gives the protein CASSLDRRAGKLFF.

The rearrangement joins TRBV15 to TRBJ2-3, with D tentatively TRBD2 (5 bases). CDR3 length: 13 amino acids. From germline, CDR1 is LNHNV and CDR2 YYDKDF (reference sequence). Trimming cost V 5 bases and J 1 base, with 7 bases left between them. The CDR3 sequence is CATSGRGTDTQYF. The CDR3 DNA reads as TGTGCCACCAGCGGGCGGGGCACAGATACGCAGTATTTT.

V and J are TRBV5-1 and TRBJ2-3; D is perhaps TRBD2 (6 bases). This CDR3 region has 17 residues. The V and J ends lost 0 bases and 0 bases respectively, with 14 bases between them. Germline CDR1 and CDR2: SGHRS and YFSETQ. CDR3 sequence (DNA): TGCGCCAGCAGCTTGGGTGGAACTAGCAGTAGCACAGATACGCAGTATTTT. Translated, it gives CASSLGGTSSSTDTQYF.

In DNA, the CDR3 is TGTGCCAGCTCACCGGGCGATCAGCCCCAGCATTTT. Translated, it gives CASSPGDQPQHF. The rearrangement joins TRBV18 to TRBJ1-5; D gene ambiguous. The CDR3 runs 12 residues. Trimming stripped 3 bases from V and 5 bases from J, with 5 bases between. The germline CDR1 and CDR2 sequences are KGHSH and LQKENI.

The rearrangement uses TRBV4-1 and TRBJ2-1, with 11 bases aligning to TRBD2. Germline CDR1 MGHRA, CDR2 YSYEKL. With V trimmed by 2 bases and J by 6 bases, 15 bases remained unmatched. The CDR3 sequence is 19 residues long. CDR3 DNA sequence: TGCGCCAGCAGCCAAACGGTAACTAGCGGGAGATGGCCGGGCAATGAGCAGTTCTTC. The encoded protein is CASSQTVTSGRWPGNEQFF.

V is TRBV4-3 and J is TRBJ1-2; 7 bases are shared with TRBD1. V was pared by 1 base and J by 4 bases, with 0 bases of the junction left unmatched. The CDR3 runs to 13 residues. Germline V CDR1 and CDR2: LGHNA, YSLEER. The DNA for the CDR3 is TGCGCCAGCAGCCAAGGACAGGGCTATGGCTACACCTTC. It translates to CASSQGQGYGYTF.

This chain uses TRBV29-1 with TRBJ2-7; 7 bases agree with TRBD2. The CDR3 has 16 residues. The V gene's germline CDR1 is SQVTM and CDR2 ANQGSEA. J gave up 0 bases and V 4 bases, and 12 bases lay outside the gene matches. The CDR3 sequence: CSVVVSGREYSYEQYF. Here the CDR3 DNA reads TGCAGCGTTGTCGTATCTGGGCGGGAGTACTCCTACGAGCAGTACTTC.

This rearrangement joins TRBV18 to TRBJ1-1; D unclear. Trimming pared 0 bases from V and 6 bases from J, leaving 11 bases between. The V gene's germline CDR1 is KGHSH and CDR2 LQKENI. The CDR3 has 14 amino acids. Here the CDR3 DNA reads TGTGCCAGCTCACCACCGGAGGGTAGGGCTGAAGCTTTCTTT. It codes for CASSPPEGRAEAFF.

The V call is TRBV5-1, the J call TRBJ2-7; D not certain. CDR3 size: 13 residues. Trimming cost V 4 bases and J 5 bases, with 13 bases left between them. CDR1 and CDR2 (germline): SGHRS, YFSETQ. The CDR3 sequence: CASSTIQDNEQYF. As DNA, the CDR3 is TGCGCCAGCAGCACAATTCAGGATAACGAGCAGTACTTC.

This clone occurred a few times. This chain connects TRBV18 to TRBJ1-4; TRBD1 aligns across 8 bases. The CDR3 is 17 amino acids. The germline V gene encodes CDR1 KGHSH and CDR2 LQKENI. With 4 bases clipped from V and 11 bases from J, the junction kept 18 bases outside the gene matches. CDR3 bases: TGTGCCAGCTCACTCCCTCGGACAGGGTGGAGGCCGAGGAAACTGTTTTTT. Translating it yields CASSLPRTGWRPRKLFF.

The V gene is TRBV9, the J gene TRBJ2-1, with D perhaps matching TRBD2 (6 bases). The CDR3 runs 16 residues. Germline V CDR1 and CDR2: SGDLS, YYNGEE. V was trimmed by 4 bases and J by 4 bases, leaving 18 bases between them. The CDR3 bases are TGTGCCAGCAGCCCCCCTACGGGGGACCAATACAATGAGCAGTTCTTC. Its protein product is CASSPPTGDQYNEQFF. Full variable domain (missing parts from reference TRBV9 and TRBJ2-1): DSGVTQTPKHLITATGQRVTLRCSPRSGDLSVYWYQQSLDQGLQFLIQYYNGEERAKGNILERFSAQQFPDLHSELNLSSLELGDSALYFCASSPPTGDQYNEQFFGPGTRLTVL.

This chain connects TRBV4-2 to TRBJ2-1, with D unclear. This CDR3 is built from 13 residues. V lost 6 bases and J 7 bases, leaving 13 bases between the germline ends. Germline V gives CDR1 LGHNA, CDR2 YNFKEQ. In DNA form, the CDR3 reads TGTGCCAGCAGTCGGCCAGAGGTTAATGAGCAGTTCTTC. It codes for CASSRPEVNEQFF.

The V and J genes are TRBV7-9 and TRBJ2-7; TRBD2 agrees at 7 bases. This CDR3 comprises 13 residues. Trimming took 2 bases from V and 4 from J; bases not matched to a gene: 2. Germline V lookup: CDR1 SEHNR, CDR2 FQNEAQ (reference sequence). The CDR3 nucleotides are TGTGCCAGCAGCTTAAGTAGCGGGTACGAGCAGTACTTC. It yields the protein CASSLSSGYEQYF.

This clone was observed a few times. This sequence joins TRBV5-6 and TRBJ2-3; TRBD1 matches 8 bases. Trimming took 1 base from V and 3 from J; bases not matched to a gene: 10. CDR3 size: 17 residues. Looked up from germline, CDR1 is SGHDT and CDR2 is YYEEEE. The CDR3 loop is CASSLPTGTGGTDTQYF. The CDR3 DNA sequence: TGTGCCAGCAGCTTGCCAACAGGAACAGGGGGGACAGATACGCAGTATTTT. The full variable domain, in which reference TRBV5-6 and TRBJ2-3 provide the parts outside the CDR3, is DAGVTQSPTHLIKTRGQQVTLRCSPKSGHDTVSWYQQALGQGPQFIFQYYEEEERQRGNFPDRFSGHQFPNYSSELNVNALLLGDSALYLCASSLPTGTGGTDTQYFGPGTRLTVL.

The genes are TRBV19 and TRBJ2-1, with D possibly TRBD2 on 5 matching bases. Trimming stripped 3 bases from V and 5 bases from J, with 14 bases between. Germline V gene sequence: CDR1 LNHDA, CDR2 SQIVND (reference sequence). CDR3 length: 15 residues. CDR3 DNA sequence: TGTGCCAGTAGTATTGTAGGACTCGGGAACAATGAGCAGTTCTTC. It encodes CASSIVGLGNNEQFF.

The J gene is TRBJ1-2, the V gene TRBV6-6, with D unclear. Trimming shortened V by 4 bases and J by 6 bases, and 12 bases separated the two germline ends. Germline V lookup: CDR1 MNHNY, CDR2 SVGAGI (reference sequence). The CDR3 has 13 amino acids. The CDR3 region has the DNA TGTGCCAGCAGTTTCGAACCCCGGGATGGCTACACCTTC. Its translation: CASSFEPRDGYTF.

The chain couples TRBV29-1 to TRBJ1-1, with 7 nucleotides matching TRBD1. The CDR3 has 12 residues. V lost 2 bases and J lost 11; bases outside the gene matches: 8. From germline, CDR1 is SQVTM and CDR2 ANQGSEA. This chain's CDR3 is CSVELPGGQAFF. CDR3 nucleotides: TGCAGCGTTGAACTACCAGGGGGACAGGCTTTCTTT.

This chain connects TRBV10-3 to TRBJ2-2; maybe TRBD2 (6 bases). Per germline, CDR1 ENHRY and CDR2 SYGVKD. CDR3 length: 20 amino acids. Trimming shortened V by 6 bases and J by 3 bases, and 29 bases separated the two germline ends. The CDR3 protein is CAIRSRGWGGSSSDTGELFF. Written as DNA, the CDR3 is TGTGCCATCAGGAGTCGGGGTTGGGGAGGATCCTCCTCGGACACCGGGGAGCTGTTTTTT.

The chain combines TRBV11-3 with TRBJ2-7, with 7 bases that match TRBD1. V shed 3 bases and J 4 bases; nucleotides not matched to a gene: 6. The CDR3 totals 14 residues. Germline V gene data show CDR1 as SGHNT and CDR2 as YENEEA. CDR3 amino acids: CASSLTGWNYEQYF. In DNA, the CDR3 is TGTGCCAGCAGCTTGACAGGGTGGAATTACGAGCAGTACTTC.